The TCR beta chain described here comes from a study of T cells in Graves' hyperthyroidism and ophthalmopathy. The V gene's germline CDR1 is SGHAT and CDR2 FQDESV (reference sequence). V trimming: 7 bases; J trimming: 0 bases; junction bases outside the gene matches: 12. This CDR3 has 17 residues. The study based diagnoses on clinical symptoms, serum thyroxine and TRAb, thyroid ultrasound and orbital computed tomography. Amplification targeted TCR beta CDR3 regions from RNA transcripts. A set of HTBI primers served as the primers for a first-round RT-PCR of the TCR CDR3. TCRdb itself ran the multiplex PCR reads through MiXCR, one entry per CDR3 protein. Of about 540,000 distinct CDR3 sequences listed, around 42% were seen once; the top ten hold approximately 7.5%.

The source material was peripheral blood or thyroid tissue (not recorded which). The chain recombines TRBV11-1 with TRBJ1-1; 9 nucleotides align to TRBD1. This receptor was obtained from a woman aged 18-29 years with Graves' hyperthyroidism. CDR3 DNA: TGTGCCAGCACGCCGTGGGACAGGGAGGGAATGAACACTGAAGCTTTCTTT. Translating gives CASTPWDREGMNTEAFF.